One and the same sample provided the 3 T cell receptor beta chains below, sequenced in a study of T cells in Graves' hyperthyroidism and ophthalmopathy. From RNA transcripts, TCR beta CDR3 regions were amplified. RT-PCR in the first round (using the HTBI primer set) targeted the TCR CDR3. TCRdb re-analysed the multiplex PCR reads in MiXCR, keeping a single row per CDR3 protein. The table lists under 800,000 distinct CDR3 sequences, about 14% of them singletons. The sample taken for sequencing was blood. The receptor set was obtained from a woman in her late teens or twenties with Graves' hyperthyroidism.

The genes are TRBV19 and TRBJ2-3, with unresolved D. The CDR3 is 14 amino acids. The germline V and J ends were trimmed by 3 bases and 4 bases, with 11 bases remaining between them. Germline V gives CDR1 LNHDA, CDR2 SQIVND (reference sequence). DNA of the CDR3: TGTGCCAGTAGTATGGTGTTATACGCAGATACGCAGTATTTT. This sequence encodes CASSMVLYADTQYF.

This clonotype was seen many times. The rearrangement links TRBV12-3 or TRBV12-4 to TRBJ2-5; TRBD2 matches at 11 bases. The V and J ends lost 5 bases and 1 base, in that order; junction bases with no gene match: 9. The CDR3 is made up of 17 amino acids. CDR3 in amino acids: CASSTDLAGGLQETQYF. In DNA form, the CDR3 reads TGTGCCAGCAGTACCGATCTAGCGGGAGGACTCCAAGAGACCCAGTACTTC.

The sample holds many counts of this clonotype. The rearrangement links TRBV14 to TRBJ2-1; 10 positions agree with TRBD2. The germline CDR1 and CDR2 sequences are SGHDN and FVKESK. V trimming: 1 base; J trimming: 10 bases; junction bases outside the gene matches: 7. The CDR3 sequence is 15 residues long. CDR3 DNA: TGTGCCAGCAGCCAAGGCTCTAGCGGGAGAGCAGAGCAGTTCTTC. Protein sequence: CASSQGSSGRAEQFF. The variable domain in full, completed from reference TRBV14 and TRBJ2-1, reads EAGVTQFPSHSVIEKGQTVTLRCDPISGHDNLYWYRRVMGKEIKFLLHFVKESKQDESGMPNNRFLAERTGGTYSTLKVQPAELEDSGVYFCASSQGSSGRAEQFFGPGTRLTVL.